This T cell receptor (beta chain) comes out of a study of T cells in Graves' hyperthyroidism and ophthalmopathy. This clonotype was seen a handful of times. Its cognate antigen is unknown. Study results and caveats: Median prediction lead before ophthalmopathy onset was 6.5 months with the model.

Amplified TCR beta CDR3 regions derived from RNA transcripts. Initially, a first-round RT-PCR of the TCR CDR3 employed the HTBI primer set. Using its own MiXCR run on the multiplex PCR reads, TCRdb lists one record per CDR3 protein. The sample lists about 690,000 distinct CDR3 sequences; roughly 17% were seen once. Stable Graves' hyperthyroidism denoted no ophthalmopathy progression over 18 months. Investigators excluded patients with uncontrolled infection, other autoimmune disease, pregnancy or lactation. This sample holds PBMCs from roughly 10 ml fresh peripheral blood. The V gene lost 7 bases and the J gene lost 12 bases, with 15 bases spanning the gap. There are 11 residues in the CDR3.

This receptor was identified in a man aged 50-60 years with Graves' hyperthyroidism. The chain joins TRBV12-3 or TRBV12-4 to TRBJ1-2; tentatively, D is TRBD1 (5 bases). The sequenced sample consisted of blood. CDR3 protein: CASTFAGKNTF. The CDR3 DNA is TGTGCCAGCACCTTTGCAGGGAAGAACACCTTC.